The source of this TCR beta chain is a study of OX40 agonist ivuxolimab in advanced cancers. Study at large: Prior anti-PD-1, anti-PD-L1 or anti-CTLA-4 therapy was allowed; less than 45% had some.

Sequencing used immunoSEQ multiplex PCR; TCRdb keeps in-frame clones, though not all of them. The table has approximately 33,000 clones, about nine tenths seen once. V lost 3 bases and J lost 3, with 5 bases in between. Germline assignment: CDR1 MNHEY and CDR2 SMNVEV (reference sequence). The CDR3 length is 13 residues. As for this clone: Its specificity is unknown.

Enrollment shut out patients with autoimmune disease history or systemic immunosuppression. Study observations and caveats: Fewer expanded clones were found on average in CD4+ than in CD8+ T cells. Both CD4+ and CD8+ T cell populations in blood had undergone clonal expansion by week 6 at 0.1 to 3.0 mg/kg.

Sequencing was performed on CD4+ or CD8+ T cells sorted from blood, taken in a trial of the OX40 agonist ivuxolimab. The receptor was derived from an adult with an advanced solid tumor such as melanoma, head and neck, liver or kidney cancer. The chain combines TRBV27 with TRBJ2-2; D remains unclear. DNA for the CDR3: TGTGCCAGCAGTTTTTTGGACACCGGGGAGCTGTTTTTT. This gives the protein CASSFLDTGELFF.